The clone carrying this T cell receptor beta chain occurred many times. What it binds is not known. Amplified regions were TCR beta CDR3 sequences from RNA transcripts. A set of HTBI primers served as the primers for a first-round RT-PCR of the TCR CDR3. MiXCR was run by TCRdb on the multiplex PCR reads, yielding one entry per CDR3 protein. This table holds approximately 200,000 distinct CDR3 sequences, around 20% found once. V lost 5 bases and J lost 2, with 13 bases in between. The CDR3 length is 15 residues. The sample is drawn from a study of T cells in Graves' hyperthyroidism and ophthalmopathy. General study results and limits: Ophthalmopathy, which appeared later, was predicted by the model a median about 6.8 months before onset.

Absent ophthalmopathy progression within 18 months defined stable Graves' hyperthyroidism. On the basis of clinical symptoms, serum thyroxine and TRAb, thyroid ultrasound and orbital computed tomography, diagnoses were made. This TCR derives from a man between 40 and 49 years old with Graves' hyperthyroidism. The rearrangement uses TRBV12-3 or TRBV12-4 and TRBJ1-3; no definite D call. The sequenced material came from blood. CDR3 sequence: CASSRQNIAGNTIYF. CDR3 nucleotide sequence: TGTGCCAGCAGTCGGCAGAATATAGCTGGAAACACCATATATTTT.